The clone carrying this T cell receptor (beta chain) has only a few counts. Its specificity is unknown. The CDR3 has 13 amino acids. CDR1 is LNHDA and CDR2 is SQIVND in the germline V gene (reference sequence). With 3 bases removed from V and 4 bases from J, the gap between germline ends came to 9 bases. This sample is part of a study of T cell repertoires in cytomegalovirus infection. Study summary: Recently identified HLA-C-restricted CMV epitopes were among the peptides used. TCR beta signatures that were public indicated CMV infection and matching HLA type.

Using its own MiXCR run on the reads, TCRdb lists one record per CDR3 protein. The profile shows more than 35,000 distinct CDR3 sequences, 52% of them singletons. The sample consisted of CD8+ T cells from cultured PBMCs, taken from culture after CMV antigen stimulation. The chain uses TRBV19 and TRBJ1-1; D remains ambiguous. The TCR sequence derives from a human donor in good health (CMV status not recorded). Some clones in this sample may be carry-over from other donors' samples. The CDR3 DNA reads TGTGCCAGTAGTATGTCAGTAGGCACTGAAGCTTTCTTT. Its translation: CASSMSVGTEAFF. Together with reference TRBV19 and TRBJ1-1, the CDR3 gives the full variable domain: DGGITQSPKYLFRKEGQNVTLSCEQNLNHDAMYWYRQDPGQGLRLIYYSQIVNDFQKGDIAEGYSVSREKKESFPLTVTSAQKNPTAFYLCASSMSVGTEAFFGQGTRLTVV.